This is a list of T cell receptor beta chains from one sample in a study of blood T cells in healthy people across ages. MiXCR, run by TCRdb on the 5' RACE reads, gives a single entry per CDR3 protein. Of approximately 680,000 distinct CDR3 sequences in the sample, 32% were seen once. The sequencing input was blood. Receptors originate from a woman older than 75 in good health. Each CDR3 is given with its conserved first and last residue. The D gene is left open where the match is weak.

D	V	J	CDR3
NA	TRBV24-1	TRBJ1-2	CATGFRRMYGYTF
NA	TRBV4-3	TRBJ2-1	CASSRQPGPQYNEQFF
NA	TRBV4-2	TRBJ2-1	CASSPPGLSLTYNEQFF
TRBD2	TRBV20-1	TRBJ2-5	CSARDRSGSWQETQYF
TRBD1	TRBV7-2	TRBJ2-2	CASSVRTGTGELFF
TRBD1	TRBV9	TRBJ2-1	CASSFGQGRLNEQFF
NA	TRBV29-1	TRBJ1-2	CSVRPSNYGYTF
TRBD2	TRBV5-1	TRBJ2-1	CASSSTLAGEQFF
NA	TRBV20-1	TRBJ2-3	CSAVRPGGTDTQYF
NA	TRBV10-3	TRBJ1-5	CAISEATKEPQHF
NA	TRBV10-3	TRBJ2-7	CAIREDGYYEQYF
TRBD1	TRBV5-1	TRBJ2-7	CASSNDPGTGFNEQYF
TRBD1	TRBV6-1	NA	CASRGTGGAIYEQYF
NA	TRBV18	TRBJ2-3	CASSPPDEGTQYF
TRBD2	TRBV6-1	TRBJ2-7	CASSERLAGSYEQYF
NA	TRBV2	TRBJ1-5	CASSEGHGGNQPQHF
TRBD1	TRBV6-5	TRBJ2-7	CASRPPGQTKQYF
TRBD1	TRBV7-2	TRBJ2-7	CASAQGGYEQYF
TRBD1	TRBV6-5	TRBJ2-3	CASRTGTGGADGQYF
TRBD2	TRBV6-6	TRBJ2-1	CASELAGVNEQFF
NA	TRBV7-2	TRBJ1-1	CASSSVPMNTEAFF
NA	TRBV5-1	TRBJ2-3	CASSLEGSWTDTQYF
NA	TRBV11-1	TRBJ2-7	CASSLLRSYNEQYF
NA	TRBV18	TRBJ2-1	CASSPGQRGNEQFF
NA	TRBV11-2	TRBJ2-7	CASSQNYEQYF
NA	TRBV29-1	TRBJ1-2	CSVKRTTEDYTF
TRBD2	TRBV3-1	TRBJ2-7	CASSQASSGVYEQYF
NA	TRBV5-6	TRBJ2-7	CASSDRSYEQYF
NA	TRBV18	TRBJ1-5	CASSLSRVGNQPQHF
NA	TRBV5-1	TRBJ1-2	CASSLGRTAYGYTF
NA	TRBV15	TRBJ2-7	CATSGGYYEQYF
NA	TRBV29-1	TRBJ2-4	CSVEAGQNIQYF
NA	TRBV6-5	NA	CASRVGDFYNEQYF
NA	TRBV5-4	TRBJ2-7	CASSGWGKDEQYF
NA	TRBV20-1	TRBJ2-1	CSALNKGDEQFF
NA	TRBV10-3	TRBJ2-7	CAISEGPGEQYF
TRBD2	TRBV29-1	TRBJ2-3	CSVREGDPSTDTQYF
TRBD2	TRBV20-1	TRBJ2-3	CSARVGLADSTDTQYF
NA	TRBV3-1	TRBJ1-6	CASSQGTMKSPLHF
NA	TRBV9	TRBJ1-2	CASSLDGRPYGYTF
TRBD1	TRBV10-3	TRBJ1-2	CAIRVGQGKGDYGYTF
NA	TRBV4-1	TRBJ1-5	CASSQDKAAAWVQHF
TRBD1	TRBV5-5	TRBJ2-7	CASSSGQDTYEQYF
NA	TRBV10-3	TRBJ2-3	CAISDSVGETQYF
NA	TRBV7-8	TRBJ1-5	CASSLAEGLGQPQHF
NA	TRBV5-5	TRBJ1-1	CASSSDSHPSAEAFF
TRBD2	TRBV11-1	TRBJ2-3	CASSTTSGDTDTQYF
NA	TRBV7-3	TRBJ1-5	CASSLMFSNQPQHF
NA	TRBV7-8	TRBJ1-1	CASSYSRENTEAFF
TRBD2	TRBV2	TRBJ2-3	CASAGSGSTDTQYF
TRBD1	TRBV19	TRBJ1-5	CASSTTGEGRQPQHF
TRBD1	TRBV5-6	TRBJ1-2	CASSLTSGTGSSTF
TRBD1	TRBV20-1	TRBJ2-5	CSAREDRGRLETQYF
NA	TRBV18	TRBJ1-6	CASSPPVPVNSPLHF